These 5 T cell receptor beta chains share one sample of origin, sequenced in a study of shared clonotypes between healthy human individuals. CD45RO-negative cells were positively selected for CCR7, leaving out terminally differentiated effector memory CD45RA+ cells. Data came from immunoSEQ multiplex PCR; TCRdb stores just in-frame clones and leaves some out. The sample has 1.5 million to 2.5 million clones; over 85% are singletons. Source material: naive CD8+ T cells sorted from blood. The receptors derive from a man between 18 and 29 years old in good health.

This clone was observed a few times. The V and J genes are TRBV7-6 and TRBJ1-3, with 11 bases fitting TRBD1. The ends lost 1 base at V and 5 bases at J; junction bases unmatched: 1. There are 15 residues in the CDR3. Germline V gene sequence: CDR1 SGHVS, CDR2 FNYEAQ. CDR3 nucleotide sequence: TGTGCCAGCAGCTTAGGGACAGGGGGCCGAAACACCATATATTTT. This sequence encodes CASSLGTGGRNTIYF.

This clone occurred once. V and J are TRBV28 and TRBJ2-7, with 7 bases aligning to TRBD1. Germline values: CDR1 MDHEN, CDR2 SYDVKM. After removal of 6 bases from V and 4 bases from J, the junction contained 18 bases not matched to a gene. This CDR3 region has 17 residues. The CDR3 DNA is TGTGCCAGCAGCTCGACAGGGTTAGGGGGTTTGGGGTACGAGCAGTACTTC. Protein product: CASSSTGLGGLGYEQYF.

The J gene is TRBJ2-1, the V gene TRBV27, with D possibly being TRBD2 (6 bases). Between the trimmed V and J ends, which lost 4 bases and 7 bases, there was a span of 17 bases. This CDR3 spans 15 amino acids. CDR1 is MNHEY and CDR2 is SMNVEV in the germline V gene (reference sequence). CDR3 protein: CASSSGVEGVNEQFF. The CDR3, as DNA: TGTGCCAGCAGTTCGGGGGTTGAGGGAGTGAATGAGCAGTTCTTC.

V usage is TRBV2 and J usage is TRBJ1-3, with 8 bases matching TRBD1. The CDR3 length is 16 residues. V shed 7 bases and J 2 bases; nucleotides not matched to a gene: 10. Germline lookup yields CDR1 SNHLY and CDR2 FYNNEI. Here the CDR3 reads CASILLDRVPGNTIYF. The CDR3 DNA sequence: TGTGCCAGCATCCTTCTGGACAGGGTTCCTGGAAACACCATATATTTT.

The rearrangement links TRBV11-2 to TRBJ2-1, with D perhaps matching TRBD2 (7 bases). Germline values: CDR1 SGHAT, CDR2 FQNNGV. Trimming shortened V by 5 bases and J by 10 bases, and 21 bases separated the two germline ends. CDR3 size: 15 residues. The CDR3 loop is CASSGGTAGADEQFF. The CDR3 DNA reads TGTGCCAGCAGCGGAGGAACCGCGGGGGCCGACGAGCAGTTCTTC.